Following are 26 T cell receptor beta chains from one sample sequenced in a study of cytomegalovirus exposure and HLA in healthy donors. The table came from immunoSEQ multiplex PCR; TCRdb's copy has only in-frame clones and leaves some out. The sample lists about 110,000 clones; roughly 84% were seen once. Sequencing was performed on PBMCs. These receptor sequences come from a woman aged 18-29 years in good health and CMV-seronegative.

J is TRBJ2-7 and V is TRBV18, with no clear D. Germline V gene data show CDR1 as KGHSH and CDR2 as LQKENI. The CDR3 loop spans 17 amino acids. The V end was cut by 6 bases, the J end by 0 bases, with 21 bases between. The CDR3 loop is CASSSPFTTGHSYEQYF. In DNA, the CDR3 is TGTGCCAGCTCGTCCCCATTTACCACGGGTCACTCCTACGAGCAGTACTTC.

The chain carries TRBV19 and TRBJ2-2; 9 bases are a match to TRBD1. The junction had 0 bases not matched to a gene; V was cut back by 1 base and J by 3 bases. Germline-derived CDR1 and CDR2 are LNHDA and SQIVND (reference sequence). The CDR3 spans 15 residues. CDR3 in DNA: TGTGCCAGTAGTATAGGGGACAGGGACACCGGGGAGCTGTTTTTT. This codes for CASSIGDRDTGELFF. Based on the CDR3 plus reference TRBV19 and TRBJ2-2, the full variable domain is DGGITQSPKYLFRKEGQNVTLSCEQNLNHDAMYWYRQDPGQGLRLIYYSQIVNDFQKGDIAEGYSVSREKKESFPLTVTSAQKNPTAFYLCASSIGDRDTGELFFGEGSRLTVL.

CDR3 loop: CASSLGTGTTYEQYF. CDR3 nucleotides: TGTGCCAGCAGTTTAGGGACAGGGACGACCTACGAGCAGTACTTC. V and J are TRBV27 and TRBJ2-7; 9 bases map to TRBD1. After removal of 2 bases from V and 2 bases from J, the junction contained 4 bases not matched to a gene. The CDR3 sequence is 15 residues long. Germline CDR1 MNHEY, CDR2 SMNVEV (reference sequence).

This clone was picked up one time. V is TRBV29-1 and J is TRBJ2-2; 12 nucleotides align to TRBD1. The germline CDR1 and CDR2 sequences are SQVTM and ANQGSEA. The CDR3 has 18 residues. V lost 1 base to trimming and J lost 5 bases; unmatched junction nucleotides: 11. CDR3 amino acids: CSVEVPPGQGAVTGELFF. In DNA form, the CDR3 reads TGCAGCGTTGAAGTCCCGCCGGGACAGGGGGCTGTTACCGGGGAGCTGTTTTTT.

This clone has a handful of counts. The gene calls are TRBV27 and TRBJ2-2; the match to TRBD2 covers 12 bases. The junction had 2 bases not matched to a gene; V was cut back by 6 bases and J by 0 bases. This CDR3 spans 16 amino acids. Looked up from germline, CDR1 is MNHEY and CDR2 is SMNVEV (reference sequence). CDR3 residues: CASRPSGGANTGELFF. DNA of the CDR3: TGTGCCAGCAGACCTAGCGGGGGGGCGAACACCGGGGAGCTGTTTTTT.

V and J are TRBV5-8 and TRBJ1-1, with 7 bases matching TRBD1. V shed 4 bases, J shed 1 base, and the junction held 10 bases outside the gene matches. Germline V gives CDR1 SGHTS, CDR2 YDEGEE. The CDR3 sequence is 16 residues long. CDR3: CASSKRQGLGNTEAFF. The CDR3 DNA sequence: TGTGCCAGCAGCAAGCGACAGGGTTTAGGGAACACTGAAGCTTTCTTT.

The chain employs TRBV11-2 and TRBJ1-1; TRBD1 is a possible D gene (5 bases). The CDR3 runs 15 residues. Germline CDR1 and CDR2: SGHAT and FQNNGV. Trimming shortened V by 5 bases and J by 1 base, and 14 bases separated the two germline ends. CDR3 sequence: CASSLYSTENTEAFF. The CDR3 region has the DNA TGTGCCAGCAGCCTCTACTCGACAGAGAACACTGAAGCTTTCTTT. Based on the CDR3 plus reference TRBV11-2 and TRBJ1-1, the full variable domain is EAGVAQSPRYKIIEKRQSVAFWCNPISGHATLYWYQQILGQGPKLLIQFQNNGVVDDSQLPKDRFSAERLKGVDSTLKIQPAKLEDSAVYLCASSLYSTENTEAFFGQGTRLTVV.

This clone was counted ten times or more. The rearrangement uses TRBV6-1 and TRBJ2-3; TRBD1 matches 10 bases. After removal of 4 bases from V and 4 bases from J, the junction contained 5 bases not matched to a gene. The CDR3 is 15 residues long. Germline values: CDR1 MNHNS, CDR2 SASEGT. The CDR3 loop is CASSVGTGAPDTQYF. The CDR3 DNA sequence: TGTGCCAGCAGTGTCGGGACAGGGGCCCCAGATACGCAGTATTTT.

The V and J genes are TRBV18 and TRBJ1-2; weak D call: TRBD1 (5 bases). CDR3 length equals 14 residues. V lost 0 bases and J 5 bases, leaving 10 bases between the germline ends. Germline V gene sequence: CDR1 KGHSH, CDR2 LQKENI. CDR3 DNA sequence: TGTGCCAGCTCACCACCAACGGGGGAGTATGGCTACACCTTC. The encoded protein is CASSPPTGEYGYTF.

This clone is a singleton in its sample. The CDR3 region is CASSSSGTTYEQYF. The CDR3 DNA reads as TGTGCCAGCAGCTCGTCCGGGACAACCTACGAGCAGTACTTC. This rearrangement joins TRBV7-8 to TRBJ2-7; a weak D match, TRBD1 (6 bases). Germline assignment: CDR1 SGHVS and CDR2 FQNEAQ. V lost 4 bases and J 2 bases, leaving 12 bases between the germline ends. The length of the CDR3 is 14 residues.

V and J are TRBV5-1 and TRBJ2-7; D possibly corresponds to TRBD2 (6 bases). The V end was cut by 2 bases, the J end by 3 bases, with 6 bases between. The CDR3 consists of 12 residues. Germline V CDR1 and CDR2: SGHRS, YFSETQ. The CDR3 DNA reads TGCGCCAGCAGCTTCGGGGGCTACGAGCAGTACTTC. Its protein product is CASSFGGYEQYF.

CDR3 region: CASEGGNTEAFF. The CDR3 DNA reads TGCGCCAGTGAAGGAGGGAACACTGAAGCTTTCTTT. The chain recombines TRBV5-1 with TRBJ1-1, with D unresolved. The CDR3 has 12 amino acids. The V end lost 8 bases, the J end lost 1 base, and 9 bases lay between the germline ends. Germline V gene data show CDR1 as SGHRS and CDR2 as YFSETQ.

The gene calls are TRBV30 and TRBJ1-1; unclear D gene. Trimming took 3 bases from V and 2 from J, leaving 10 bases between them. CDR1 GTSNPN and CDR2 SVGIG come from the germline V gene (reference sequence). This CDR3 comprises 13 residues. The CDR3 is CAWSASFNTEAFF. CDR3 sequence (DNA): TGTGCCTGGAGCGCAAGCTTTAACACTGAAGCTTTCTTT.

This clone was picked up one time. This CDR3 is CASSEGLAGTDTQYF. The CDR3 coding sequence is TGTGCCAGCAGTGAGGGACTAGCGGGCACAGATACGCAGTATTTT. V and J are TRBV6-4 and TRBJ2-3; 11 bases are a match to TRBD2. Germline V gene lookup returns CDR1 MRHNA and CDR2 SNTAGT. V dropped 3 bases and J dropped 1; count of bases not matched to a gene: 0. This CDR3 is 15 amino acids long.

The V gene is TRBV28, the J gene TRBJ2-1; 15 bases map to TRBD2. Germline V gives CDR1 MDHEN, CDR2 SYDVKM. With 3 bases clipped from V and 1 base from J, the junction kept 4 bases outside the gene matches. CDR3 length: 18 residues. The chain's CDR3 is CASSFLGTSGGSYNEQFF. The CDR3 bases are TGTGCCAGCAGTTTCCTAGGGACTAGCGGGGGGTCCTACAATGAGCAGTTCTTC.

This clone has a count of ten or more. The gene calls are TRBV6-1 and TRBJ1-5; 9 positions agree with TRBD1. V shed 4 bases and J 1 base; nucleotides not matched to a gene: 2. CDR1 is MNHNS and CDR2 is SASEGT in the germline V gene. This CDR3 is built from 15 residues. The CDR3 loop is CASSGQGGSNQPQHF. In nucleotides, the CDR3 is TGTGCCAGCAGTGGACAGGGGGGGAGCAATCAGCCCCAGCATTTT.

On this clone itself: The identical CDR3 is also encoded by other nucleotide sequences in the sample. The chain has TRBV19 and TRBJ2-7; 8 nucleotides match TRBD1. The germline V gene has CDR1 LNHDA and CDR2 SQIVND (reference sequence). The CDR3 runs 14 residues. V lost 5 bases to trimming and J lost 0 bases; unmatched junction nucleotides: 3. The DNA for the CDR3 is TGTGCCAGTAGTCCCACAGGGGGCTCCTACGAGCAGTACTTC. Residues: CASSPTGGSYEQYF.

V gene TRBV5-1 combines with J gene TRBJ1-2; D is unresolved. The CDR3 sequence is 14 residues long. V was clipped by 0 bases and J by 0 bases, with 6 bases between them. Germline V CDR1 and CDR2: SGHRS, YFSETQ. The CDR3 protein is CASSLDRPNYGYTF. The DNA for the CDR3 is TGCGCCAGCAGCTTGGACAGACCTAACTATGGCTACACCTTC.

V and J are TRBV7-3 and TRBJ2-3; 13 bases line up with TRBD2. Germline V gene data show CDR1 as SGHTA and CDR2 as FQGTGA. The CDR3 totals 17 residues. Losses at the gene ends were 4 bases for V and 7 bases for J; bases not matched to a gene: 11. CDR3 amino acids: CASSSATSGGSRNTQYF. CDR3 coding DNA: TGTGCCAGCAGCTCAGCGACTAGCGGGGGGAGCCGCAATACGCAGTATTTT.

The gene calls are TRBV11-2 and TRBJ2-7; the match to TRBD2 covers 9 bases. The V gene end was trimmed by 4 bases and the J gene end by 1 base; junction bases not matched to a gene: 5. The CDR3 has 15 amino acids. CDR1 is SGHAT, CDR2 FQNNGV, per germline. CDR3: CASSSSGGPSYEQYF. DNA of the CDR3: TGTGCCAGCAGCTCGAGCGGGGGGCCTTCCTACGAGCAGTACTTC.

The chain uses TRBV7-9 and TRBJ2-1; no clear D gene. The V end was cut by 2 bases, the J end by 3 bases, with 5 bases between. From germline, CDR1 is SEHNR and CDR2 FQNEAQ (reference sequence). The CDR3 runs to 13 residues. The CDR3 DNA reads TGTGCCAGCAGCTTAAACAGCTACAATGAGCAGTTCTTC. As protein: CASSLNSYNEQFF. Full variable domain (missing parts from reference TRBV7-9 and TRBJ2-1): DTGVSQNPRHKITKRGQNVTFRCDPISEHNRLYWYRQTLGQGPEFLTYFQNEAQLEKSRLLSDRFSAERPKGSFSTLEIQRTEQGDSAMYLCASSLNSYNEQFFGPGTRLTVL.

The rearrangement uses TRBV28 and TRBJ1-5; D is unresolved. Germline V gene data show CDR1 as MDHEN and CDR2 as SYDVKM. CDR3 length: 15 amino acids. The germline V and J ends were trimmed by 6 bases and 6 bases, with 18 bases remaining between them. In DNA, the CDR3 is TGTGCCAGCAGCTCCCTAGTTATCGTCTCTCAGCCCCAGCATTTT. Encoded protein: CASSSLVIVSQPQHF.

This chain links TRBV5-6 with TRBJ1-5; D ambiguous. Germline CDR1 SGHDT, CDR2 YYEEEE. This CDR3 spans 13 amino acids. Trimming stripped 0 bases from V and 5 bases from J, with 6 bases between. This CDR3 reads CASSLGRDQPQHF. CDR3 sequence (DNA): TGTGCCAGCAGCTTGGGTAGAGATCAGCCCCAGCATTTT.

This clone was observed a few times. The chain uses TRBV13 and TRBJ1-1; no reliable D call. Trimming left V 4 bases short and J 7 bases short, with 10 bases between. The germline V gene encodes CDR1 PRHDT and CDR2 FYEKMQ (reference sequence). The CDR3 loop spans 12 amino acids. The CDR3 loop reads CASSYILGEAFF. The CDR3 DNA follows: TGTGCCAGCAGCTATATACTTGGTGAAGCTTTCTTT.

This rearrangement joins TRBV6-5 to TRBJ2-1, with TRBD2 identical over 10 bases. J gave up 3 bases and V 5 bases, and 4 bases lay outside the gene matches. The V gene's germline CDR1 is MNHEY and CDR2 SVGAGI. The CDR3 covers 15 residues. This CDR3 is CASSRTSGDYNEQFF. DNA of the CDR3: TGTGCCAGCAGTCGGACTAGCGGTGACTACAATGAGCAGTTCTTC.

This clone was seen more than once but under ten times. V and J are TRBV19 and TRBJ2-7; the match to TRBD2 covers 7 bases. This CDR3 has 14 amino acids. With 5 bases clipped from V and 4 bases from J, the junction kept 8 bases outside the gene matches. Germline CDR1 LNHDA, CDR2 SQIVND (reference sequence). The CDR3 loop is CASSSSGAIYEQYF. Here the CDR3 DNA reads TGTGCCAGTAGTTCCAGCGGGGCGATATACGAGCAGTACTTC.